This paragraph covers one TCR beta chain sequence. These data originate in a study of T cell clones after liver transplantation. Germline V gene lookup returns CDR1 ENHRY and CDR2 SYGVKD. The V segment lost 10 bases and the J segment 7 bases; nucleotides outside the gene matches: 4. The CDR3 is 11 residues long. Some clones are missing from TCRdb's copy, which holds only in-frame ones; the method was immunoSEQ multiplex PCR. The data contain 7,500 to 10,000 clones, 70% to 80% of them singletons. The chain links TRBV10-3 to TRBJ2-1; 7 bases line up with TRBD2. This receptor was identified in a human patient who received a liver transplant. The graft donor may have contributed some T cells. Sequences were derived from CD8+ T cells from blood, sampled at the 22-month timepoint. CDR3 in amino acids: CATTSVNEQFF. The CDR3 DNA reads as TGTGCCACCACTAGCGTGAATGAGCAGTTCTTC.